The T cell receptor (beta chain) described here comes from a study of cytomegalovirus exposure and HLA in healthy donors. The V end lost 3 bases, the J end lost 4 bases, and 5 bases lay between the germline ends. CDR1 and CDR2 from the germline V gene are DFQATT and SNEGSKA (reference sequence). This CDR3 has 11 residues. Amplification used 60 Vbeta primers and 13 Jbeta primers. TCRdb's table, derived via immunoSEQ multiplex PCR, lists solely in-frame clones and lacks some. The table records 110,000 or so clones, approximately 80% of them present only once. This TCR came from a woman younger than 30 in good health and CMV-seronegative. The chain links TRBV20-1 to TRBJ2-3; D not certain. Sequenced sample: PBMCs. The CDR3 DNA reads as TGCAGTGCTAGGCGAGCAGATACGCAGTATTTT. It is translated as CSARRADTQYF.